These T cell receptor beta chains were read from a single sample in a study of STAT3 mutations in large granular lymphocyte leukemia. Repertoires were generated with immunoSEQ multiplex PCR, while TCRdb's copy carries only in-frame clones and drops some. The table has 15,000 to 19,000 clones, about nine tenths seen once. Sequencing input: peripheral blood mononuclear cells. These receptors were collected from a woman aged 50 to 60 with T-cell large granular lymphocyte leukemia. Some clones in this sample may be carry-over from other donors' samples. Each CDR3 is given with its conserved first and last residue. A D gene is named only where the DNA matches it firmly. Clone size is shown for a subset of rows, as once, few, many or a class of expanded clone.

once,TRBD1,TRBV2,TRBJ2-7,TGTGCCAGCAGTCGGTCCGGGACAGGGGACGAGCAGTACTTC,CASSRSGTGDEQYF
few,NA,TRBV27,TRBJ1-2,TGTGCCAGCAGTTTAAGTTGGGGGACCTCGGATGGCTACACCTTC,CASSLSWGTSDGYTF
once,NA,TRBV18,TRBJ2-2,TGTGCCAGCTCACCACTTGGCCCGGGTGCCGGGGAGCTGTTTTTT,CASSPLGPGAGELFF
NA,NA,TRBV4-3,TRBJ2-1,TGCGCCAGCAGCCAAGACTGGGCGAGCCTGCGGGCTGAGCAGTTCTTC,CASSQDWASLRAEQFF
NA,NA,TRBV7-2,TRBJ2-1,TGTGCCAGCAGCTCTCAAGCGGGCGTGGGGTACAATGAGCAGTTCTTC,CASSSQAGVGYNEQFF
NA,NA,TRBV6-1,TRBJ2-3,TGTGCCAGCAGTGGAGTATTTACAGGGTATGGAGATACGCAGTATTTT,CASSGVFTGYGDTQYF
NA,TRBD2,TRBV5-6,TRBJ2-7,TGTGCCAGCAGCCTGCTGGTTCTAGCGGACTCCTACGAGCAGTACTTC,CASSLLVLADSYEQYF
NA,TRBD1,TRBV6-1,TRBJ2-5,TGTGCCAGCAGTGGGGATTCCGGGACAGCCCAAGAGACCCAGTACTTC,CASSGDSGTAQETQYF
NA,NA,TRBV5-4,TRBJ2-3,TGTGCCAGCAGCTTGGGACAGGGGAGGGTAGATACGCAGTATTTT,CASSLGQGRVDTQYF
NA,TRBD1,TRBV25-1,TRBJ2-5,TGTGCCAGCAGTGCGACAGGGTCAGGGGAGACCCAGTACTTC,CASSATGSGETQYF
NA,TRBD1,TRBV5-5,TRBJ1-5,TGTGCCAGCAGCTGGGGACAGGGTAACCAGCCCCAGCATTTT,CASSWGQGNQPQHF
NA,NA,TRBV5-6,TRBJ1-2,TGTGCCAGCAGCTTGCCCGTTCCCTATGGCTACACCTTC,CASSLPVPYGYTF
NA,NA,TRBV18,TRBJ2-3,TGTGCCAGCTCACCGGGCAGAGGGAGGACAGATACGCAGTATTTT,CASSPGRGRTDTQYF
NA,TRBD1,TRBV2,TRBJ2-7,TGTGCCAGCAGTGGGGACAGTGACGAGCAGTACTTC,CASSGDSDEQYF
NA,NA,TRBV18,TRBJ2-5,TGTGCCAGCTCATCTCAAGAGACCCAGTACTTC,CASSSQETQYF
NA,NA,TRBV18,TRBJ1-4,TGTGCCAGCTCACCTGCCGGGAGGAAAAAACTGTTTTTT,CASSPAGRKKLFF
once,NA,TRBV2,TRBJ2-7,TGTGCCTTAAAAACCCAGGGCCATTCCTACGAGCAGTACTTC,CALKTQGHSYEQYF
NA,TRBD1,TRBV4-2,TRBJ1-4,TGTGCCAGCAGCCAAGATAGGACAGGGTTTAATGAAAAACTGTTTTTT,CASSQDRTGFNEKLFF
NA,NA,TRBV5-1,TRBJ2-7,TGCGCCAGCAGCTTGGGGGGCAGCTCCTACGAGCAGTACTTC,CASSLGGSSYEQYF
NA,NA,TRBV6-5,TRBJ1-1,TGTGCCAGCAGACATCAGCGGAACACTGAAGCTTTCTTT,CASRHQRNTEAFF
NA,TRBD2,TRBV30,TRBJ2-5,TGTGCCGGGGGACTACCGAGGGAGACCCAGTACTTC,CAGGLPRETQYF
NA,NA,TRBV7-9,TRBJ1-2,TGTGCCAGCAGCTTCGGACAATCCGATGGCTACACCTTC,CASSFGQSDGYTF
NA,TRBD1,TRBV27,TRBJ2-5,TGTGCCAGCAGTCAGACAGGGGGCTTTTACGAGACCCAGTACTTC,CASSQTGGFYETQYF
NA,TRBD2,TRBV14,TRBJ2-2,TGTGCCAGCAGCCAACTAGCGGGAGCGGCGGGGGAGCTGTTTTTT,CASSQLAGAAGELFF
NA,TRBD1,TRBV18,TRBJ1-4,TGTGCCAGCTCACCAATCGGACAGGCCTTCCGACAAGAAAAACTGTTTTTT,CASSPIGQAFRQEKLFF
NA,NA,TRBV7-9,TRBJ2-5,TGTGCCAGCAGCTGGAGGGGGCGCCAAGAGACCCAGTACTTC,CASSWRGRQETQYF
once,NA,TRBV10-3,TRBJ1-2,TGTGCCATCTCCGCTGAGATCTATGACTACACCTTC,CAISAEIYDYTF